Each of the 2 T cell receptor beta chains below was sequenced from the same sample in a study of regulatory T cells in long-lasting Graves disease. The TCR beta library used iRepertoire HTBI primers with Arm-PCR amplification of CDR3. TCRdb itself ran the multiplex PCR reads through MiXCR, one entry per CDR3 protein. The repertoire holds some 500,000 distinct CDR3 sequences, with about 13% as singletons. Noted time point: newly diagnosed GD, antithyroid drugs for less than 3 months. Construction of the TCR library relied on RNA isolated from PBMCs. The same data also went into a second study, on T cells in Graves' hyperthyroidism and ophthalmopathy.

The specimen comprised peripheral blood mononuclear cells (PBMCs), sampled at new diagnosis, from a patient treated with antithyroid drugs. Receptors were obtained from a man aged 25 to 40 with Graves disease.

Points on this clonotype: This likely traces to a read error, being one base from a far larger clone. V and J are TRBV28 and TRBJ2-1, with D perhaps matching TRBD2 (5 bases). CDR3 length equals 15 residues. CDR1 and CDR2 (germline): MDHEN, SYDVKM. The germline V and J ends were trimmed by 6 bases and 10 bases, with 22 bases remaining between them. CDR3 protein: CASRPPGFLLLEQFF. CDR3 DNA: TGTGCCAGCAGGCCGCCGGGATTCCTCCTCCTCGAGCAGTTCTTC.

This clonotype was observed a few times. One end of the junction does not line up with germline, which may come from a read error. The chain links TRBV29-1 to TRBJ2-7; maybe TRBD2 (5 bases). Per the germline V gene, CDR1 is SQVTM and CDR2 is ANQGSEA. The CDR3 extends over 11 amino acids. The CDR3 nucleotides read TGCAGCGTTACAGCGGTCCGCGAGCGGTACTTC. It specifies CSVTAVRERYF.